This entry describes one TCR beta chain. What it binds is unknown. Time point meaning: baseline, week 1 (first vaccination visit). The treatment: pre-vaccination baseline after standard-of-care therapy. The donors' diagnosis was new WHO grade 3 or 4 astrocytoma that was IDH1-mutant and ATRX-lost. The germline V and J ends were trimmed by 4 bases and 7 bases, with 10 bases remaining between them. The CDR3 contains 11 residues. The germline CDR1 and CDR2 sequences are GTSNPN and SVGIG (reference sequence). This record belongs to a study of a mutant IDH1 vaccine in newly diagnosed glioma. Across the study: Earlier treatment was radiotherapy, temozolomide, or both, with most getting both. Findings of the study overall: Under 95% of patients showed vaccine-induced immune responses across multiple MHC alleles.

Profiled with immunoSEQ multiplex PCR; TCRdb holds only in-frame clones, not every one. The sample shows 70,000 to 100,000 clones, around 80% of them seen only once. The source was PBMCs, collected from a glioma patient treated with radiotherapy, temozolomide or both. The V gene is TRBV30, the J gene TRBJ1-2, with unresolved D. This TCR was sampled from a man in his forties with glioma. Some clones in this sample may be carry-over from other donors' samples. CDR3 nucleotide sequence: TGTGCCTGGACCCCACGGGTTGGCTACACCTTC. Amino acid sequence: CAWTPRVGYTF.